This section outlines one T cell receptor beta chain sequence together with its context. Antigen: not known. Sequencing used immunoSEQ multiplex PCR; TCRdb keeps in-frame clones, though not all of them. Among 95,000 to 150,000 clones listed, 75% to 90% were seen once. Germline CDR1 reads MDHEN; CDR2 reads SYDVKM. The V gene end was trimmed by 6 bases and the J gene end by 3 bases; junction bases not matched to a gene: 3. The CDR3 is 14 amino acids. This entry is derived from a study of T cell responses to AZD1222 COVID-19 vaccine. Study-level points and caveats: Among AZD1222 vaccinees, only five or six were seropositive at baseline.

The sequencing here drew on peripheral blood, taken on day 0 of AZD1222 vaccination. The source is an adult in good health. The rearrangement links TRBV28 to TRBJ2-3, with 10 bases identical to TRBD1. The CDR3 is CASRTGGRTDTQYF. The CDR3 region has the DNA TGTGCCAGCAGGACAGGGGGCCGAACAGATACGCAGTATTTT.